The entry below gives a single T cell receptor beta chain sequence along with its context. Followed over time, Seattle patients had been enrolled while infection was active. This sample stems from a study of blood T cell repertoires in COVID-19. For the study at large: The analysed material was cDNA or gDNA that came from T cells, B-cell-depleted T cells, or PBMCs.

In the original analysis: Amplifying reference gene primers gave estimates of nucleated cell counts. Sequencing was performed with immunoSEQ multiplex PCR; in TCRdb, only in-frame clones are kept and a portion is missing. D and trimming were read from the DNA, whereas the V and J calls and clone size are those reported in that table. The sample has approximately 280,000 clones; 80% to 95% are singletons. The ends lost 2 bases at V and 6 bases at J; junction bases unmatched: 9. The germline V gene encodes CDR1 WNHNN and CDR2 SYGVQD (reference sequence). The CDR3 has 15 residues. Sequenced input: peripheral blood. This clonotype was obtained from a woman aged 25 to 39 with COVID-19, enrolled during active disease. The chain uses TRBV10-1 and TRBJ2-7; 8 bases are shared with TRBD2. In nucleotides, the CDR3 is TGCGCCAGCAGTGAGGTCGGGACTAGTCACAGCGAGCAGTACTTC. It translates to CASSEVGTSHSEQYF.